The entry that follows covers one T cell receptor (beta chain) sequence. The source of the sample is a study of cytomegalovirus exposure and HLA in healthy donors. CDR3 length equals 18 residues. CDR1 LNHNV and CDR2 YYDKDF come from the germline V gene (reference sequence). Trimming pared 1 base from V and 7 bases from J, leaving 23 bases between. The table came from immunoSEQ multiplex PCR; TCRdb's copy has only in-frame clones and leaves some out. The repertoire holds under 85,000 clones, with about 91% as singletons. The sequencing input was PBMCs. The chain couples TRBV15 to TRBJ2-1, with D maybe TRBD2 (6 bases). The sequence was collected from a man between 18 and 29 years old in good health and CMV-seropositive. CDR3: CATSRAEGAPWVGNEQFF. CDR3 nucleotides: TGTGCCACCAGCAGAGCGGAGGGAGCCCCGTGGGTGGGAAATGAGCAGTTCTTC.